Below are 3 T cell receptor beta chains sequenced from a single sample in a study of blood T cell repertoires in COVID-19. Data came from immunoSEQ multiplex PCR; TCRdb stores just in-frame clones and leaves some out. Here the sample spans 250,000 to 350,000 clones, around nine tenths being singletons. The sequenced material came from PBMCs or T cells enriched from blood (not recorded which). Every receptor here comes from a woman aged 25 to 39 who had recovered from COVID-19.

The chain combines TRBV12-3 or TRBV12-4 with TRBJ1-1; D is unclear. Trimming removed 3 bases from V and 3 bases from J, with 8 bases in between. The CDR3 covers 13 residues. CDR3 DNA: TGTGCCAGCAGTTTCGCACGGGACACTGAAGCTTTCTTT. The encoded protein is CASSFARDTEAFF.

CDR3 sequence: CASSTGTVEAFF. CDR3 bases: TGTGCCAGCAGCACCGGGACAGTTGAAGCTTTCTTT. This chain joins TRBV5-8 and TRBJ1-1; TRBD1 matches 7 bases. This CDR3 has 12 amino acids. Germline loops: CDR1 SGHTS, CDR2 YDEGEE. After removal of 4 bases from V and 7 bases from J, the junction contained 4 bases not matched to a gene.

The rearrangement links TRBV4-3 to TRBJ1-1; 9 bases are a match to TRBD1. The CDR3 is made up of 15 amino acids. Germline assignment: CDR1 LGHNA and CDR2 YSLEER. J gave up 0 bases and V 4 bases, and 3 bases lay outside the gene matches. CDR3 nucleotides: TGCGCCAGCAGCCCCGACAGGGGGGTGAACACTGAAGCTTTCTTT. Encoded protein: CASSPDRGVNTEAFF.